Listed below are T cell receptor beta chains from one sample, sequenced in a study of T cell changes during pregnancy in multiple sclerosis. Method: immunoSEQ multiplex PCR; TCRdb's copy keeps in-frame clones and lacks some. The sample gives about 61,000 clones, about 88% of which show up once; around 3.3% is in the top ten. The sample here was peripheral blood, taken in the first trimester of pregnancy. Every receptor here comes from a female donor in good health, enrolled as a control in a pregnancy study. CDR3s include the opening cysteine and the closing phenylalanine or tryptophan. D genes are given only for firm matches. Clone size is not always given. Where it is, it says once, few, many or a class for expanded clones.

J: TRBJ1-3; D: .; V: TRBV5-8; size: .; CDR3: CASSLAGATFSGNTIYF; DNA: TGTGCCAGCAGCTTGGCAGGCGCCACCTTCTCTGGAAACACCATATATTTT
J: TRBJ2-5; D: TRBD2; V: TRBV7-3; size: .; CDR3: CASSLSGGALQETQYF; DNA: TGTGCCAGCAGCCTTAGCGGGGGGGCCCTCCAAGAGACCCAGTACTTC
J: TRBJ1-2; D: .; V: TRBV30; size: .; CDR3: CAWGYRELGGYTF; DNA: TGTGCCTGGGGTTACAGGGAGTTGGGAGGCTACACCTTC
J: TRBJ1-1; D: .; V: TRBV4-3; size: .; CDR3: CASSQDFGEAEAFF; DNA: TGCGCCAGCAGCCAAGATTTCGGGGAGGCTGAAGCTTTCTTT
J: TRBJ2-7; D: .; V: TRBV18; size: .; CDR3: CASSRQTYEQYF; DNA: TGTGCCAGTAGTAGACAGACCTACGAGCAGTACTTC
J: TRBJ2-1; D: .; V: TRBV9; size: once; CDR3: CASSALENNEQFF; DNA: TGTGCCAGCAGCGCCTTAGAGAACAATGAGCAGTTCTTC
J: TRBJ1-4; D: .; V: TRBV11-3; size: .; CDR3: CASSLRGEKLFF; DNA: TGTGCCAGCAGCTTAAGAGGGGAAAAACTGTTTTTT
J: TRBJ1-1; D: .; V: TRBV5-4; size: .; CDR3: CASSLTTDLTEAFF; DNA: TGTGCCAGCAGCTTGACGACAGATCTCACTGAAGCTTTCTTT
J: TRBJ2-7; D: .; V: TRBV25-1; size: .; CDR3: CASSESRQKEDEQYF; DNA: TGTGCCAGCAGTGAATCTAGACAGAAAGAAGACGAGCAGTACTTC
J: TRBJ1-1; D: TRBD1; V: TRBV4-2; size: few; CDR3: CASTPRGTGGLNTEAFF; DNA: TGTGCCAGCACCCCAAGGGGGACAGGGGGTCTGAACACTGAAGCTTTCTTT
J: TRBJ2-3; D: TRBD2; V: TRBV5-4; size: .; CDR3: CATIGTSRDTQYF; DNA: TGTGCCACCATCGGGACTAGCAGGGATACGCAGTATTTT
J: TRBJ1-5; D: .; V: TRBV5-4; size: .; CDR3: CASSKDPGVPQHF; DNA: TGTGCCAGCAGCAAGGACCCAGGGGTGCCCCAGCATTTT
J: TRBJ2-1; D: .; V: TRBV12-5; size: .; CDR3: CASGLGQGGYNEQFF; DNA: TGTGCTAGTGGTTTGGGGCAGGGGGGATACAATGAGCAGTTCTTC
J: TRBJ2-7; D: TRBD1; V: TRBV19; size: .; CDR3: CASSTNLGQTYEQYF; DNA: TGTGCCAGTAGTACAAACCTGGGACAGACCTACGAGCAGTACTTC
J: TRBJ1-3; D: .; V: TRBV19; size: .; CDR3: CASTPDRFSGNTIYF; DNA: TGTGCCAGTACCCCAGACAGGTTCTCTGGAAACACCATATATTTT
J: TRBJ2-7; D: .; V: TRBV5-6; size: .; CDR3: CASSSYYEQYF; DNA: TGTGCCAGCAGCTCTTACTACGAGCAGTACTTC
J: TRBJ2-6; D: .; V: TRBV28; size: .; CDR3: CASSFYRSGANVLTF; DNA: TGTGCCAGCAGTTTCTACCGGTCTGGGGCCAACGTCCTGACTTTC
J: TRBJ2-7; D: TRBD1; V: TRBV19; size: .; CDR3: CASMDRGVSYEQYF; DNA: TGTGCCAGTATGGACAGGGGCGTCTCCTACGAGCAGTACTTC
J: TRBJ1-1; D: TRBD1; V: TRBV7-2; size: .; CDR3: CASSFRQGVTAFF; DNA: TGTGCCAGCAGCTTTAGACAGGGCGTTACGGCTTTCTTT
J: TRBJ2-5; D: TRBD2; V: TRBV6-1; size: few; CDR3: CASSDGAGGPETQYF; DNA: TGTGCCAGCAGTGATGGAGCGGGGGGGCCCGAGACCCAGTACTTC
J: TRBJ2-6; D: TRBD1; V: TRBV19; size: once; CDR3: CASSIPTGAGANVLTF; DNA: TGTGCCAGTAGTATCCCGACAGGGGCCGGGGCCAACGTCCTGACTTTC
J: TRBJ2-5; D: .; V: TRBV7-6; size: .; CDR3: CASSPGPGETQYF; DNA: TGTGCCAGCAGCCCTGGACCGGGGGAGACCCAGTACTTC
J: TRBJ2-7; D: .; V: TRBV7-6; size: .; CDR3: CASSLLPRGGKEAYEQYF; DNA: TGTGCCAGCAGCTTATTACCCCGGGGCGGGAAAGAAGCCTACGAGCAGTACTTC
J: TRBJ2-7; D: TRBD2; V: TRBV27; size: .; CDR3: CASSLQLAGYEQYF; DNA: TGTGCCAGCAGTTTACAGCTAGCGGGATACGAGCAGTACTTC